The 3 T cell receptor beta chains given below trace back to one sample, sequenced in a study of blood T cell repertoires in COVID-19. Sequenced by immunoSEQ multiplex PCR; TCRdb stores in-frame clones only, minus some. Altogether 400,000 to 550,000 clones are present, about 89% being singletons, with the ten largest covering 4% to 5.5%. The material sequenced was peripheral blood. The source is a woman between 25 and 40 years old with acute or convalescent COVID-19.

This clone was seen a single time. This chain uses TRBV6-5 with TRBJ1-2; the match to TRBD1 covers 7 bases. Germline V lookup: CDR1 MNHEY, CDR2 SVGAGI. The V and J ends lost 7 bases and 6 bases, in that order; junction bases with no gene match: 11. This CDR3 is built from 14 residues. CDR3 DNA: TGTGCCAGCACGCCGACAGGGTCGATTAATGGCTACACCTTC. Translated, it gives CASTPTGSINGYTF.

V is TRBV19 and J is TRBJ2-1, with D maybe TRBD2 (6 bases). Trimming removed 5 bases at V and 9 bases at J, with 14 bases between. CDR1 is LNHDA, CDR2 SQIVND, per germline (reference sequence). The CDR3 spans 13 residues. The CDR3 is CASSWAGHGEQFF. In DNA form, the CDR3 reads TGTGCCAGTAGTTGGGCGGGGCACGGTGAGCAGTTCTTC. Filled out from reference TRBV19 and TRBJ2-1, the complete variable domain reads DGGITQSPKYLFRKEGQNVTLSCEQNLNHDAMYWYRQDPGQGLRLIYYSQIVNDFQKGDIAEGYSVSREKKESFPLTVTSAQKNPTAFYLCASSWAGHGEQFFGPGTRLTVL.

The V and J genes are TRBV28 and TRBJ1-2, with 8 bases fitting TRBD1. From germline, CDR1 is MDHEN and CDR2 SYDVKM. The CDR3 has 14 residues. V shed 6 bases and J 7 bases; nucleotides not matched to a gene: 10. CDR3 in amino acids: CASRDSGGPLGYTF. The DNA for the CDR3 is TGTGCCAGCAGGGACTCAGGGGGCCCCCTTGGCTACACCTTC.